A single sample gave rise to the 24 T cell receptor beta chains below, sequenced in a study of blood T cell repertoires in COVID-19. Sequenced by immunoSEQ multiplex PCR; TCRdb stores in-frame clones only, minus some. In the table there are about 140,000 clones, roughly four fifths of which are singletons. Material: peripheral blood. Receptors originate from a human donor in a cohort sampled during active COVID-19.

This clone was recorded a few times. The chain is built from TRBV4-2 and TRBJ2-7, with TRBD1 identical over 9 bases. Germline lookup yields CDR1 LGHNA and CDR2 YNFKEQ. The length of the CDR3 is 14 residues. V shed 5 bases, J shed 3 bases, and the junction held 5 bases outside the gene matches. CDR3 region: CASSSRQGDYEQYF. CDR3 coding DNA: TGTGCCAGCAGCTCTCGACAGGGGGACTACGAGCAGTACTTC.

The genes are TRBV28 and TRBJ1-3; D gene uncertain. Trimming pared 3 bases from V and 0 bases from J, leaving 6 bases between. This CDR3 region has 14 residues. Germline loops: CDR1 MDHEN, CDR2 SYDVKM. Written as DNA, the CDR3 is TGTGCCAGCAGTTTTGACTCCTCTGGAAACACCATATATTTT. Amino acids: CASSFDSSGNTIYF.

The chain carries TRBV5-1 and TRBJ2-3, with 7 nucleotides matching TRBD2. The CDR3 extends over 15 amino acids. V was pared by 1 base and J by 4 bases, with 6 bases of the junction left unmatched. Germline lookup yields CDR1 SGHRS and CDR2 YFSETQ. CDR3 nucleotide sequence: TGCGCCAGCAGCTTGTCGGGAGGAGGAGCAGATACGCAGTATTTT. Translation: CASSLSGGGADTQYF.

The chain combines TRBV6-5 with TRBJ2-1; a weak D match, TRBD2 (7 bases). CDR3 length equals 16 residues. Germline assignment: CDR1 MNHEY and CDR2 SVGAGI. The V end was cut by 2 bases, the J end by 7 bases, with 18 bases between. CDR3 loop: CASSYGAGGRGNEQFF. CDR3 nucleotides: TGTGCCAGCAGTTACGGGGCCGGGGGGCGTGGTAATGAGCAGTTCTTC.

The chain joins TRBV7-8 to TRBJ2-7, with 8 bases that match TRBD2. Germline V CDR1 and CDR2: SGHVS, FQNEAQ. The CDR3 is made up of 16 amino acids. V was clipped by 1 base and J by 3 bases; unmatched bases: 8. The CDR3: CASSLGRSGGRYEQYF. The CDR3 nucleotides read TGTGCCAGCAGCTTAGGAAGGAGCGGGGGACGCTACGAGCAGTACTTC.

The rearrangement joins TRBV6-2 or TRBV6-3 to TRBJ2-2, with 9 bases identical to TRBD1. The V and J ends lost 5 bases and 4 bases, in that order; junction bases with no gene match: 5. There are 15 residues in the CDR3. The germline V gene encodes CDR1 MNHEY and CDR2 SVGEGT. CDR3 region: CASSRTGVRTGELFF. The CDR3 nucleotides read TGTGCCAGCAGTCGGACAGGGGTACGCACCGGGGAGCTGTTTTTT.

The rearrangement links TRBV6-5 to TRBJ1-3; D uncertain. Trimming left V 6 bases short and J 0 bases short, with 12 bases between. The germline gives CDR1 MNHEY, CDR2 SVGAGI. The CDR3 is made up of 15 amino acids. Here the CDR3 reads CASSLGESSGNTIYF. CDR3 bases: TGTGCCAGCAGCCTTGGGGAGAGCTCTGGAAACACCATATATTTT.

The CDR3 spells CASSVTSGGHTDTQYF. The CDR3 bases are TGTGCCAGCAGCGTAACTAGCGGGGGCCACACAGATACGCAGTATTTT. The V gene is TRBV7-9, the J gene TRBJ2-3, with 11 positions matching TRBD2. Per germline, CDR1 SEHNR and CDR2 FQNEAQ (reference sequence). This CDR3 spans 16 amino acids. Trimming removed 5 bases from V and 2 bases from J; junction bases left unmatched: 6.

The CDR3 here is CASSEVAPMNEQFF. The CDR3 coding sequence is TGTGCCAGCAGTGAAGTAGCACCCATGAATGAGCAGTTCTTC. The chain links TRBV2 to TRBJ2-1; D is ambiguous. From germline, CDR1 is SNHLY and CDR2 FYNNEI. The V gene lost 1 base and the J gene lost 7 bases, with 11 bases spanning the gap. The CDR3 has 14 amino acids. Filled out from reference TRBV2 and TRBJ2-1, the complete variable domain reads EPEVTQTPSHQVTQMGQEVILRCVPISNHLYFYWYRQILGQKVEFLVSFYNNEISEKSEIFDDQFSVERPDGSNFTLKIRSTKLEDSAMYFCASSEVAPMNEQFFGPGTRLTVL.

This clone came up a few times. This chain connects TRBV7-3 to TRBJ2-2; D possibly corresponds to TRBD2 (5 bases). The CDR3 extends over 13 amino acids. The germline V gene encodes CDR1 SGHTA and CDR2 FQGTGA. V was pared by 5 bases and J by 5 bases, with 9 bases between. The CDR3 DNA follows: TGTGCCAGCAGCCGACTACCTACCGGGGAGCTGTTTTTT. Encoded protein: CASSRLPTGELFF.

The chain employs TRBV5-4 and TRBJ2-1; 7 bases line up with TRBD2. After removal of 4 bases from V and 8 bases from J, the junction contained 15 bases not matched to a gene. Germline values: CDR1 SGHNT, CDR2 YYREEE (reference sequence). The CDR3 covers 16 residues. The CDR3 protein is CASSPAGSSGMDEQFF. The CDR3 nucleotides read TGTGCCAGCAGCCCAGCCGGCTCTAGCGGTATGGATGAGCAGTTCTTC. Based on the CDR3 plus reference TRBV5-4 and TRBJ2-1, the full variable domain is ETGVTQSPTHLIKTRGQQVTLRCSSQSGHNTVSWYQQALGQGPQFIFQYYREEENGRGNFPPRFSGLQFPNYSSELNVNALELDDSALYLCASSPAGSSGMDEQFFGPGTRLTVL.

The V gene is TRBV3-1 (or the pseudogene TRBV3-2), the J gene TRBJ2-1, with D perhaps matching TRBD1 (6 bases). The CDR3 runs to 15 residues. The V gene's germline CDR1 is LGHDT and CDR2 YNNKEL (reference sequence). Trimming cost V 0 bases and J 6 bases, with 12 bases left between them. CDR3 DNA: TGTGCCAGCAGCCAAGAAGCAGGGGTCTCCAATGAGCAGTTCTTC. Its protein is CASSQEAGVSNEQFF.

The chain links TRBV5-6 to TRBJ2-7, with TRBD2 matching over 8 bases. Losses at the gene ends were 1 base for V and 1 base for J; bases not matched to a gene: 4. CDR3 length: 15 residues. Germline-derived CDR1 and CDR2 are SGHDT and YYEEEE. The DNA for the CDR3 is TGTGCCAGCAGCTTGACTCCTAGCGGGTCCTACGAGCAGTACTTC. It specifies CASSLTPSGSYEQYF.

This chain joins TRBV6-1 and TRBJ2-3; tentatively, D is TRBD2 (6 bases). Trimming cost V 3 bases and J 5 bases, with 9 bases left between them. CDR3 length: 13 residues. Germline CDR1 is MNHNS and CDR2 is SASEGT. CDR3 in amino acids: CASSDLGGDTQYF. In nucleotides, the CDR3 is TGTGCCAGCAGTGATTTGGGGGGAGATACGCAGTATTTT.

The rearrangement uses TRBV27 and TRBJ1-6; 8 bases align to TRBD1. With 6 bases clipped from V and 7 bases from J, the junction kept 5 bases outside the gene matches. Germline V gene lookup returns CDR1 MNHEY and CDR2 SMNVEV (reference sequence). The CDR3 consists of 14 residues. The CDR3 loop is CASSSDRGNSPLHF. DNA for the CDR3: TGTGCCAGCAGCTCTGACAGGGGAAATTCACCCCTCCACTTT.

This clone was picked up one time. V usage is TRBV27 and J usage is TRBJ1-1, with TRBD1 identical over 8 bases. Germline lookup yields CDR1 MNHEY and CDR2 SMNVEV (reference sequence). V lost 7 bases, J lost 0 bases, and 10 bases stayed unmatched. This CDR3 comprises 16 residues. CDR3 protein: CASNRLGQGLNTEAFF. The CDR3 DNA reads TGTGCCAGCAATCGCCTCGGACAGGGATTGAACACTGAAGCTTTCTTT.

Written as DNA, the CDR3 is TGTGCCAGCAGCTTAGGGGGCTGGCGTCATGTAGGAGATACGCAGTATTTT. Translation gives CASSLGGWRHVGDTQYF. The chain couples TRBV9 to TRBJ2-3, with TRBD1 matching over 7 bases. The CDR3 length is 17 residues. Germline V gives CDR1 SGDLS, CDR2 YYNGEE. V lost 4 bases, J lost 5 bases, and 16 bases stayed unmatched.

This chain joins TRBV28 and TRBJ2-5; TRBD1 agrees at 7 bases. The CDR3 covers 14 residues. In germline, CDR1 is MDHEN, CDR2 SYDVKM. Losses at the gene ends were 3 bases for V and 6 bases for J; bases not matched to a gene: 7. In nucleotides, the CDR3 is TGTGCCAGCAGTTTCATCGACAGGGTGAAGACCCAGTACTTC. Residues: CASSFIDRVKTQYF.

V is TRBV18 and J is TRBJ1-6; D is unclear. The V end was cut by 3 bases, the J end by 7 bases, with 19 bases between. In germline, CDR1 is KGHSH, CDR2 LQKENI. The CDR3 covers 17 residues. The CDR3 bases are TGTGCCAGCTCACCCCTTCCAAGGTCACACGGGAATTCACCCCTCCACTTT. Amino acids: CASSPLPRSHGNSPLHF. The entire variable domain, with the rest obtained from reference TRBV18 and TRBJ1-6, is as follows: NAGVMQNPRHLVRRRGQEARLRCSPMKGHSHVYWYRQLPEEGLKFMVYLQKENIIDESGMPKERFSAEFPKEGPSILRIQQVVRGDSAAYFCASSPLPRSHGNSPLHFGNGTRLTVT.

This chain uses TRBV5-4 with TRBJ1-1, with 8 nucleotides matching TRBD1. The trim removed 3 bases at V and 5 bases at J, leaving 21 bases unmatched. Germline CDR1 is SGHNT and CDR2 is YYREEE (reference sequence). This CDR3 has 19 residues. CDR3 nucleotides: TGTGCCAGCAGCTCGAAACATAATAACTACGCAGGGGGCAAAACTGAAGCTTTCTTT. This encodes CASSSKHNNYAGGKTEAFF.

J is TRBJ1-2 and V is TRBV5-6; D is ambiguous. The V and J ends lost 0 bases and 4 bases respectively, with 7 bases between them. Germline lookup yields CDR1 SGHDT and CDR2 YYEEEE. The CDR3 spans 13 residues. The CDR3 nucleotides read TGTGCCAGCAGCTTGGGCAGAATCTATGGCTACACCTTC. Amino acid sequence: CASSLGRIYGYTF. Filled out from reference TRBV5-6 and TRBJ1-2, the complete variable domain reads DAGVTQSPTHLIKTRGQQVTLRCSPKSGHDTVSWYQQALGQGPQFIFQYYEEEERQRGNFPDRFSGHQFPNYSSELNVNALLLGDSALYLCASSLGRIYGYTFGSGTRLTVV.

The chain has TRBV2 and TRBJ2-7, with 8 bases fitting TRBD1. Germline CDR1 and CDR2: SNHLY and FYNNEI. With 7 bases clipped from V and 5 bases from J, the junction kept 10 bases outside the gene matches. The CDR3 runs 14 residues. In nucleotides, the CDR3 is TGTGCCAGCAAGACTGACAGGGGTAGAGACGAGCAGTACTTC. Its protein product is CASKTDRGRDEQYF.

The V and J genes are TRBV10-2 and TRBJ1-5, with 7 bases identical to TRBD1. The junction had 4 bases not matched to a gene; V was cut back by 9 bases and J by 2 bases. The germline gives CDR1 WSHSY, CDR2 SAAADI. The length of the CDR3 is 13 residues. CDR3 amino acids: CASRQGGNQPQHF. The CDR3 coding sequence is TGCGCCAGTCGACAGGGAGGCAATCAGCCCCAGCATTTT.

V gene TRBV9 combines with J gene TRBJ2-2; D is unclear. Germline V gene lookup returns CDR1 SGDLS and CDR2 YYNGEE. The CDR3 contains 13 residues. V was pared by 6 bases and J by 5 bases, with 11 bases between. The CDR3 region is CASNRVDTGELFF. The CDR3 nucleotides are TGTGCCAGCAATCGGGTGGATACCGGGGAGCTGTTTTTT.